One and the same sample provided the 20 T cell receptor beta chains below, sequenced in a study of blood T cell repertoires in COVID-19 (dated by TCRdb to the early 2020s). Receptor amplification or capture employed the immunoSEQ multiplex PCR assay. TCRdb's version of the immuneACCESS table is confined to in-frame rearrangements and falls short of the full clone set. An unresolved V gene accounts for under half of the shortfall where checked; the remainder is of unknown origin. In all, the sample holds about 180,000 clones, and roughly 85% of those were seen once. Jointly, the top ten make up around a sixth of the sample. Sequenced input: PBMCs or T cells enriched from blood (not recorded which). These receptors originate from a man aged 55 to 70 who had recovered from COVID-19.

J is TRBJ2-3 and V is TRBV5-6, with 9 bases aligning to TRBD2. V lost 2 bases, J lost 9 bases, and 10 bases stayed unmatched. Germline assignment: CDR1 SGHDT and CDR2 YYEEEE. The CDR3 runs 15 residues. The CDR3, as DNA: TGTGCCAGCAGCTTAGGTGCGGGGGGGCCGTGGACGCAGTATTTT. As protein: CASSLGAGGPWTQYF.

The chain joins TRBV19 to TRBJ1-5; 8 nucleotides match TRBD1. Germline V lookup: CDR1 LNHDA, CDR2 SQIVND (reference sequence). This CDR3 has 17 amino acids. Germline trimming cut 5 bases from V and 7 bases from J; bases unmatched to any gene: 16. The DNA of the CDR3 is TGTGCCAGTAGTCGATCAGGGGGCGCAGCGGGTCGGCAGCCCCAGCATTTT. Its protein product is CASSRSGGAAGRQPQHF. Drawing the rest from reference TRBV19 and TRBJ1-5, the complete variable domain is DGGITQSPKYLFRKEGQNVTLSCEQNLNHDAMYWYRQDPGQGLRLIYYSQIVNDFQKGDIAEGYSVSREKKESFPLTVTSAQKNPTAFYLCASSRSGGAAGRQPQHFGDGTRLSIL.

The CDR3 region has the DNA TGTGCCAGCAGTGAGCGGGGCTCTGGGGCCAACGTCCTGACTTTC. Its protein product is CASSERGSGANVLTF. The chain joins TRBV6-4 to TRBJ2-6; tentatively, D is TRBD2 (6 bases). V was clipped by 3 bases and J by 0 bases, with 6 bases between them. The CDR3 is 15 amino acids. The germline gives CDR1 MRHNA, CDR2 SNTAGT.

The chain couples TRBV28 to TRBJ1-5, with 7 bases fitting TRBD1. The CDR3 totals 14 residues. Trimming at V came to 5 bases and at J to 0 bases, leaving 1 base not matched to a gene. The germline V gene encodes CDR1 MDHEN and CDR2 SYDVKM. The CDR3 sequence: CASSGTDSNQPQHF. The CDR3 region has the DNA TGTGCCAGCAGTGGGACAGATAGCAATCAGCCCCAGCATTTT.

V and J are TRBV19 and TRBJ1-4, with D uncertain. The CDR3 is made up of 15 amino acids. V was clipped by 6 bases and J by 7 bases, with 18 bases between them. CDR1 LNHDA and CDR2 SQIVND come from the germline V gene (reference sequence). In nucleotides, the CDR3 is TGTGCCAGTAGGGATCCGGGAGTGTTGGGTGAAAAACTGTTTTTT. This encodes CASRDPGVLGEKLFF.

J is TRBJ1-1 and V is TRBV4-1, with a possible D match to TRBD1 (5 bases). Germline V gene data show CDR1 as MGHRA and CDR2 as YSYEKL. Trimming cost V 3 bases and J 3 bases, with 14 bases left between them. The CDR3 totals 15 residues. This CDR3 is CASSHPSRAHTEAFF. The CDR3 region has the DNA TGCGCCAGCAGCCACCCAAGCAGGGCCCACACTGAAGCTTTCTTT.

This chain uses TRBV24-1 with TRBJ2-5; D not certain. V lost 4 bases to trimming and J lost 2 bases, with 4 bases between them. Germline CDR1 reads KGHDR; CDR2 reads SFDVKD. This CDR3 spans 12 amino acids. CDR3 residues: CATSDRQETQYF. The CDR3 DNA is TGTGCCACCAGTGACCGGCAAGAGACCCAGTACTTC.

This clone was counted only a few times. The chain's CDR3 is CASSLRGTEKLFF. CDR3 coding DNA: TGTGCCAGCAGCCTCAGGGGTACTGAAAAACTGTTTTTT. This chain connects TRBV14 to TRBJ1-4; a weak D match, TRBD1 (6 bases). The CDR3 extends over 13 amino acids. V gave up 4 bases and J gave up 7 bases, with 10 bases separating them. Germline CDR1 SGHDN, CDR2 FVKESK.

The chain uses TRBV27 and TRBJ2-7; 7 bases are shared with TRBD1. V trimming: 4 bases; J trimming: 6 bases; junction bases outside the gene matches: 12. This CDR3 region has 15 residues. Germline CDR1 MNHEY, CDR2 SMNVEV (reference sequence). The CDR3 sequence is CASSSWDSPHSEQYF. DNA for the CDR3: TGTGCCAGCAGTTCGTGGGACAGCCCCCATTCCGAGCAGTACTTC.

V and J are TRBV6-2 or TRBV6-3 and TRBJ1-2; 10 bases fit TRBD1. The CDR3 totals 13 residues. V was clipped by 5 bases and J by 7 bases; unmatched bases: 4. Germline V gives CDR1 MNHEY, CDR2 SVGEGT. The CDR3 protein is CASSNGTGVGYTF. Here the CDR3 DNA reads TGTGCCAGCAGTAATGGGACAGGGGTTGGCTACACCTTC.

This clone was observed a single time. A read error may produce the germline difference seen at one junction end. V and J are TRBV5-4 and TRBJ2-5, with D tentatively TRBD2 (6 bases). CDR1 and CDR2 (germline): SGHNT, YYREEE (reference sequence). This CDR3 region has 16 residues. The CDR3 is CASSLGGAQGKETQYF. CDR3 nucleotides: TGTGCCAGCAGTTTGGGCGGGGCCCAAGGGAAAGAGACCCAGTACTTC.

CDR3 residues: CASYRMNTEAFF. CDR3 DNA: TGTGCCAGCTACAGGATGAACACTGAAGCTTTCTTT. This chain uses TRBV6-5 with TRBJ1-1; possibly TRBD1 for D (5 bases). V shed 8 bases and J shed 0 bases, with 7 bases lying between them. This CDR3 has 12 amino acids. The germline gives CDR1 MNHEY, CDR2 SVGAGI.

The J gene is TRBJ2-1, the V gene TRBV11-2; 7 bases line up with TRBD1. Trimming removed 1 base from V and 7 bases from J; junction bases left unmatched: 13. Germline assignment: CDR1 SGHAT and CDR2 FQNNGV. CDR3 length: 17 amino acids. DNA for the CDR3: TGTGCCAGCAGCTTAGGCACAGGGGCATCCTCGGGTAATGAGCAGTTCTTC. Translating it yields CASSLGTGASSGNEQFF.

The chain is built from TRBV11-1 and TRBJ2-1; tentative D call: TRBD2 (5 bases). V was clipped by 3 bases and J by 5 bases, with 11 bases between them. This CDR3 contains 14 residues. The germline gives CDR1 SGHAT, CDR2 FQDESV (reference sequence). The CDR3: CASSLNGNHNEQFF. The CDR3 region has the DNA TGTGCCAGCAGCTTGAACGGGAACCACAATGAGCAGTTCTTC.

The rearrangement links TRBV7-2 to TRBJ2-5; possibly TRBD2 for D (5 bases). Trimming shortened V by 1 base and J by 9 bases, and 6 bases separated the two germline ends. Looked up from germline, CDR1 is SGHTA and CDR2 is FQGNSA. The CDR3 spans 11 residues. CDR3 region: CASSLVEAQYF. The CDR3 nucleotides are TGTGCCAGCAGCTTAGTGGAGGCCCAGTACTTC.

This chain's CDR3 is CASSVGTDNSPLHF. The CDR3 DNA follows: TGCGCCAGCAGCGTCGGGACAGATAATTCACCCCTCCACTTT. The rearrangement uses TRBV5-1 and TRBJ1-6, with TRBD1 matching 7 bases. Germline loops: CDR1 SGHRS, CDR2 YFSETQ. J was trimmed by 5 bases and V by 4 bases; bases with no gene match: 3. The CDR3 has 14 amino acids.

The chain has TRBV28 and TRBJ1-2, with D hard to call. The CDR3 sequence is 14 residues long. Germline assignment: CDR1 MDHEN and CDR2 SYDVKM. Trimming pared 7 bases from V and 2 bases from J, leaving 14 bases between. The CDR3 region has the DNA TGTGCCAGCATATCCCCCAATCGGAACTATGGCTACACCTTC. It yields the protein CASISPNRNYGYTF.

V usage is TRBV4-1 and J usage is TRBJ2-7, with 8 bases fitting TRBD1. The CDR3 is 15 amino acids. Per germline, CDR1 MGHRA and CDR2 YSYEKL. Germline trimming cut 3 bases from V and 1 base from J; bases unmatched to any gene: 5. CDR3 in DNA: TGCGCCAGCAGCCACCTTGGACAGGGATCCTACGAGCAGTACTTC. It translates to CASSHLGQGSYEQYF.

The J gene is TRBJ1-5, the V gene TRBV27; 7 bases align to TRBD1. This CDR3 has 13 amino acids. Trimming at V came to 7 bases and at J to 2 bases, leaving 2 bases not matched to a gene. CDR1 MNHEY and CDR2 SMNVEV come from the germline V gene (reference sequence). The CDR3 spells CASTTGGNQPQHF. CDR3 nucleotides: TGTGCCAGCACTACAGGGGGCAATCAGCCCCAGCATTTT.

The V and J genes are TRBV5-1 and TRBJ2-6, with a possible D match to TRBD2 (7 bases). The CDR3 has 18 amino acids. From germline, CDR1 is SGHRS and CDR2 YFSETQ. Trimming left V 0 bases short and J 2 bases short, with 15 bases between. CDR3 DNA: TGCGCCAGCAGCTTGGGCGGGGGCGATATTACTGGGGCCAACGTCCTGACTTTC. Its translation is CASSLGGGDITGANVLTF.